What follows is one T cell receptor (beta chain) and its context. The data were taken from a study of blood T cell repertoires in COVID-19. Measured with immunoSEQ multiplex PCR; TCRdb has only the in-frame clones, and not every one. The sample has about 230,000 clones, about 84% seen once. Sequenced material: peripheral blood. The TCR sequence derives from a woman of 80 years or more with acute or convalescent COVID-19.

This CDR3 is CASSSRQGFHQPQHF. In DNA, the CDR3 is TGTGCCAGCAGTTCCAGACAGGGTTTCCATCAGCCCCAGCATTTT. V is TRBV28 and J is TRBJ1-5; 7 bases agree with TRBD1. CDR1 MDHEN and CDR2 SYDVKM come from the germline V gene. The CDR3 totals 15 residues. Trimming took 4 bases from V and 5 from J; bases not matched to a gene: 8.